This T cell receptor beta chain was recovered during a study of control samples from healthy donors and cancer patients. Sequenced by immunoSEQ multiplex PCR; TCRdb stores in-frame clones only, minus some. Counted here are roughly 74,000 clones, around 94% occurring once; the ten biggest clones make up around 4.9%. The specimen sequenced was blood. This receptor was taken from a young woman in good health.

As DNA, the CDR3 is TGCAGTGCTAGTAGGAGCGTCTCCTACAATGAGCAGTTCTTC. As protein: CSASRSVSYNEQFF. The rearrangement links TRBV20-1 to TRBJ2-1; D is uncertain. CDR3 length: 14 residues. Between the trimmed V and J ends, which lost 3 bases and 0 bases, there was a span of 9 bases. CDR1 DFQATT and CDR2 SNEGSKA come from the germline V gene (reference sequence).